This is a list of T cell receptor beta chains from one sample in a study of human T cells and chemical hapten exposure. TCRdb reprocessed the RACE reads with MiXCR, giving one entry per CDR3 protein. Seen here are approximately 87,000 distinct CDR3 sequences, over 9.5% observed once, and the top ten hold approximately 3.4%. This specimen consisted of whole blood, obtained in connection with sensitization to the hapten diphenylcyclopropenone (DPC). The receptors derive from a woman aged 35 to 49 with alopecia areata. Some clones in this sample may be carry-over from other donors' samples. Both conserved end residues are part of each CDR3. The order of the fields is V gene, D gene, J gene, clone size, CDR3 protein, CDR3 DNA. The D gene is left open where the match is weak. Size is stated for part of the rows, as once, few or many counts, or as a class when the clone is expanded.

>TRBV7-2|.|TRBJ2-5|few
CASSPTSILQETQYF
TGTGCCAGCAGCCCCACTAGCATCTTACAAGAGACCCAGTACTTC
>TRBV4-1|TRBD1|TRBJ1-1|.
CASSQSLGTGDTEAFF
TGCGCCAGCAGCCAATCCTTGGGGACAGGCGACACTGAAGCTTTCTTT
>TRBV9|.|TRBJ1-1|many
CASSVEPLNTEAFF
TGTGCCAGCAGCGTAGAACCCCTTAACACTGAAGCTTTCTTT
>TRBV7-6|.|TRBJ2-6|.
CASSFRAAKLSGANVLTF
TGTGCCAGCAGCTTTAGGGCGGCTAAACTCTCTGGGGCCAACGTCCTGACTTTC
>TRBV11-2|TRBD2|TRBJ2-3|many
CASSATSGRIDTQYF
TGTGCCAGCAGTGCGACTAGCGGGAGAATAGATACGCAGTATTTT
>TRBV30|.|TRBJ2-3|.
CAWDRATDTQYF
TGTGCCTGGGACCGTGCCACAGATACGCAGTATTTT
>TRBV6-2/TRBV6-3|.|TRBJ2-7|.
CASTGGPRGQPSHEQYF
TGTGCCAGCACCGGAGGTCCTCGGGGCCAACCCTCCCACGAGCAGTACTTC
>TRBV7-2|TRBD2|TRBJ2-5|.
CASSFPGLAGPQETQYF
TGTGCCAGCAGCTTTCCGGGACTAGCGGGACCCCAAGAGACCCAGTACTTC
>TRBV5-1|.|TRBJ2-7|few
CASKKGGGYEQYF
TGCGCCAGCAAGAAGGGCGGAGGCTACGAGCAGTACTTC
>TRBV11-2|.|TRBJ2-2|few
CASPLGTLGTGELFF
TGTGCCAGCCCCCTCGGGACCCTGGGCACCGGGGAGCTGTTTTTT
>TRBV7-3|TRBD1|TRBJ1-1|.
CASSTQTGGTTEAFF
TGTGCCAGCAGCACCCAGACAGGGGGAACCACTGAAGCTTTCTTT
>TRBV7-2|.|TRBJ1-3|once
CASSLDAGAGNTIYF
TGTGCCAGCAGCTTAGACGCGGGGGCTGGAAACACCATATATTTT
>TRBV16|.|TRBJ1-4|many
CASSRRLDATNEKLFF
TGTGCCAGCAGCCGGAGACTGGACGCAACTAATGAAAAACTGTTTTTT
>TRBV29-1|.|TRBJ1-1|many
CSVEAGPPREAFF
TGCAGCGTTGAAGCAGGCCCACCCCGTGAAGCTTTCTTT
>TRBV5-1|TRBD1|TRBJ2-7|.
CASSLEGQGIDEQYF
TGCGCCAGCAGCTTGGAGGGACAGGGCATCGACGAGCAGTACTTC
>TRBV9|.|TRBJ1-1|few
CASSVPPPGTDTEAFF
TGTGCCAGCAGCGTACCACCCCCCGGGACCGACACTGAAGCTTTCTTT
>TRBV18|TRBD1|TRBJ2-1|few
CASSRGQGLGFF
TGTGCCAGCTCACGAGGACAGGGGTTGGGGTTCTTC
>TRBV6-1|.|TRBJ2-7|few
CASSTRPSPNEQYF
TGTGCCAGCAGTACACGACCGAGCCCCAACGAGCAGTACTTC
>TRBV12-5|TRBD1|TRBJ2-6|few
CASGPGTGSSGANVLTF
TGTGCTAGTGGTCCAGGGACAGGGAGCAGTGGGGCCAACGTCCTGACTTTC
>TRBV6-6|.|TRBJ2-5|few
CASSYSTGGQETQYF
TGTGCCAGCAGTTACTCCACGGGCGGCCAAGAGACCCAGTACTTC
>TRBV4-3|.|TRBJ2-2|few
CASSPSSLTQGGELFF
TGCGCCAGCAGCCCTTCATCACTCACTCAGGGCGGGGAGCTGTTTTTT
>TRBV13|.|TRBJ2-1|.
CASSLADQHWNEQFF
TGTGCCAGCAGCTTAGCTGACCAGCATTGGAATGAGCAGTTCTTC
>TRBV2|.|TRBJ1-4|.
CASSEAVITNEKLFF
TGTGCCAGCAGTGAAGCGGTAATAACTAATGAAAAACTGTTTTTT
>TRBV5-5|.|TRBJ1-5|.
CASSERPATPGNQPQHF
TGTGCCAGCAGCGAGAGGCCAGCGACGCCTGGCAATCAGCCCCAGCATTTT
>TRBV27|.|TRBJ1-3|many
CASSPLTGVASGNTIYF
TGTGCCAGCAGTCCCTTGACCGGGGTAGCCTCTGGAAACACCATATATTTT
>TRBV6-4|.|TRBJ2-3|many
CASSNGLAGRDTQYF
TGTGCCAGCAGTAACGGCCTTGCGGGGAGAGATACGCAGTATTTT
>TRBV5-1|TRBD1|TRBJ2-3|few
CASSVTRQGPRPGTQYF
TGCGCCAGCAGCGTCACTCGACAGGGACCTCGACCCGGTACGCAGTATTTT
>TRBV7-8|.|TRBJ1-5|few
CASSLGQTGQPQHF
TGTGCCAGCAGCTTAGGGCAGACCGGTCAGCCCCAGCATTTT
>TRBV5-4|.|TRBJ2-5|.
CASSSTGRGPQETQYF
TGTGCCAGCAGCTCAACCGGGCGGGGGCCCCAAGAGACCCAGTACTTC
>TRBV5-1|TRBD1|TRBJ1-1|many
CASSYSGQGDEAFF
TGCGCCAGCAGCTACAGTGGACAGGGCGATGAAGCTTTCTTT
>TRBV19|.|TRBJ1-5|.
CASNLGQLNQPQHF
TGTGCCAGTAACCTAGGACAGCTTAATCAGCCCCAGCATTTT
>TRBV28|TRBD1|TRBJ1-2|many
CASSPAQGETSFGYTF
TGTGCCAGCAGCCCTGCTCAGGGGGAAACCTCCTTTGGCTACACCTTC
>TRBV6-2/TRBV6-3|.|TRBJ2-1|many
CASSRLGYNEQFF
TGTGCCAGCAGCCGTCTAGGATACAATGAGCAGTTCTTC
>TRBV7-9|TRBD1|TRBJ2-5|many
CASSPGTAPKETQYF
TGTGCCAGCAGCCCGGGGACAGCGCCTAAAGAGACCCAGTACTTC
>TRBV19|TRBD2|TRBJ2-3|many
CASSTLAGASTDTQYF
TGTGCCAGTAGTACACTAGCGGGTGCTAGCACAGATACGCAGTATTTT
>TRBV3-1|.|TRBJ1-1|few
CASSQWGMNTEAFF
TGTGCCAGCAGCCAGTGGGGAATGAACACTGAAGCTTTCTTT
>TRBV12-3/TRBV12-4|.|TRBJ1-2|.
CASSPTPQGEYGYTF
TGTGCCAGCAGCCCGACCCCACAGGGAGAGTATGGCTACACCTTC
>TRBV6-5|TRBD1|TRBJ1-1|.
CASSYLNVGGSITEAFF
TGTGCCAGCAGTTACCTTAATGTAGGGGGCTCTATCACTGAAGCTTTCTTT
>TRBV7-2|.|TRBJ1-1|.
CASSLDHSVYTEAFF
TGTGCCAGCAGCTTAGACCACAGCGTGTACACTGAAGCTTTCTTT
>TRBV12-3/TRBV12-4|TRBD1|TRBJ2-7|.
CASSPGQGASVAGRSYEQYF
TGTGCCAGCAGCCCGGGACAGGGGGCATCTGTAGCGGGGCGATCCTACGAGCAGTACTTC
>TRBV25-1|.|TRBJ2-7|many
CASSDYYEQYF
TGTGCCAGCAGTGATTACTACGAGCAGTACTTC
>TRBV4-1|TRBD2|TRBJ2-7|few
CASSHLAGGLGEQYF
TGCGCCAGCAGCCATCTAGCGGGCGGGCTGGGAGAGCAGTACTTC
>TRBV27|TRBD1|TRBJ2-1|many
CASSLRTGRHEQFF
TGTGCCAGCAGTTTACGGACAGGGAGGCATGAGCAGTTCTTC
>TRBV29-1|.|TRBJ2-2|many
CSVAEARAGGRGTGELFF
TGCAGCGTTGCCGAGGCCCGGGCCGGGGGCAGGGGCACCGGGGAGCTGTTTTTT
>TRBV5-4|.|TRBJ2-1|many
CASSSLREQFF
TGTGCCAGCAGCTCTCTTCGGGAGCAGTTCTTC
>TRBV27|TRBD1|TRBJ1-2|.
CASSSNSGTGNYGYTF
TGTGCCAGCAGTTCCAACTCCGGGACAGGCAACTATGGCTACACCTTC